This T cell receptor beta chain was captured by sequencing in a study of T cell responses to AZD1222 COVID-19 vaccine. Profiled with immunoSEQ multiplex PCR; TCRdb holds only in-frame clones, not every one. The table shows over 110,000 clones, with approximately 94% occurring only once. Regarding this clone: Its specificity is unknown.

Study-wide findings and caveats: Repertoire sampling occurred only after the peak T cell response. Unmutated variant regions reportedly attract nearly half of all spike-specific TCRs.

This CDR3 contains 15 residues. The germline CDR1 and CDR2 sequences are LNHNV and YYDKDF (reference sequence). Germline trimming cut 5 bases from V and 8 bases from J; bases unmatched to any gene: 14. The sequenced sample was peripheral blood, obtained on day 0 of AZD1222 vaccination. This receptor was identified in an adult in good health. This rearrangement joins TRBV15 to TRBJ1-2, with 7 bases identical to TRBD1. CDR3 region: CATSPQQGTTQGYTF. The CDR3 nucleotides read TGTGCCACCAGCCCTCAACAGGGGACCACTCAGGGCTACACCTTC.